This TCR beta chain is drawn from a study of CXCR3-negative and CXCR3-positive naive CD8 T cells. The study's findings and limits: High diversity, comparable across both naive subsets, contrasted with much lower diversity in memory CD8+ cells. TRB CDR3 properties were used to infer TCR strength, and surface CD5 was comparable between naive subsets.

Germline V lookup: CDR1 MGHRA, CDR2 YSYEKL. CDR3 length: 14 residues. Through 5' RACE with UMI labels, the TRB cDNA libraries were prepared. Reprocessing the 5' RACE reads, TCRdb reports a single entry for every CDR3 protein and omits DNA. The data show 7,500 to 8,500 distinct CDR3 sequences, and the top ten clones hold about 2%. This clonotype shows up as medium-sized by frequency. Its antigen is undetermined. Cells that were CD45RO-CCR7+CD27+CD95- constituted naive CD8+ T cells. The source is a human donor in good health. Some clones in this sample may be carry-over from other donors' samples. The chain carries TRBV4-1 and TRBJ1-5. The sample was naive CXCR3- CD8+ T cells from blood. Subset noted: CD45RO-CCR7+CD27+CD95- naive CD8+ T cells lacking CXCR3 (TNR3-). The chain's CDR3 is CASSQASSNQPQHF.